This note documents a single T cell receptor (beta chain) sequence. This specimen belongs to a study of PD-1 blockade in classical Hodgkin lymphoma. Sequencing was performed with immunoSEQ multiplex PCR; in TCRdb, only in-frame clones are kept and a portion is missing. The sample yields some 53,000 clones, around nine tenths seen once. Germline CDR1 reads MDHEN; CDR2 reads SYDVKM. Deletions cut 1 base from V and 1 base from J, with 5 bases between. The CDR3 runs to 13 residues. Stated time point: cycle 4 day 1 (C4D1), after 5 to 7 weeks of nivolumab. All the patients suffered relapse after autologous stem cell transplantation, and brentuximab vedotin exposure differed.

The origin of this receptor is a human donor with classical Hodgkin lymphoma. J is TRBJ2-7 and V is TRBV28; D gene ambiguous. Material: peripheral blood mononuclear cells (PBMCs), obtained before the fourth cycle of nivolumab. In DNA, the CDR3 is TGTGCCAGCAGTTTATTCGGATCCTACGAGCAGTACTTC. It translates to CASSLFGSYEQYF. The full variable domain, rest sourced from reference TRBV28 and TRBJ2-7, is DVKVTQSSRYLVKRTGEKVFLECVQDMDHENMFWYRQDPGLGLRLIYFSYDVKMKEKGDIPEGYSVSREKKERFSLILESASTNQTSMYLCASSLFGSYEQYFGPGTRLTVT.